The T cell receptor (beta chain) under discussion was sequenced for a study of patients and donors after allogeneic stem cell transplantation. Germline V gene lookup returns CDR1 LNHNV and CDR2 YYDKDF (reference sequence). V lost 0 bases and J lost 0, with 8 bases in between. The CDR3 is 15 amino acids. TCRdb fed the RT-PCR reads into MiXCR, producing one record per CDR3 protein. The top ten hold 33% of the sample, which has 150,000 to 250,000 distinct CDR3 sequences, approximately 41% seen once. Input material: blood, either unsorted or a sorted T cell fraction (not recorded which). The receptor was isolated from a human donor who was either an allogeneic HSCT recipient or a stem cell or donor lymphocyte infusion donor (not recorded which). It is not recorded whose cells these are; they may come from a transplant donor. The genes are TRBV15 and TRBJ2-5; D unresolved. This CDR3 is CATSRDPGDQETQYF. The DNA for the CDR3 is TGTGCCACCAGCAGAGATCCTGGGGACCAAGAGACCCAGTACTTC.